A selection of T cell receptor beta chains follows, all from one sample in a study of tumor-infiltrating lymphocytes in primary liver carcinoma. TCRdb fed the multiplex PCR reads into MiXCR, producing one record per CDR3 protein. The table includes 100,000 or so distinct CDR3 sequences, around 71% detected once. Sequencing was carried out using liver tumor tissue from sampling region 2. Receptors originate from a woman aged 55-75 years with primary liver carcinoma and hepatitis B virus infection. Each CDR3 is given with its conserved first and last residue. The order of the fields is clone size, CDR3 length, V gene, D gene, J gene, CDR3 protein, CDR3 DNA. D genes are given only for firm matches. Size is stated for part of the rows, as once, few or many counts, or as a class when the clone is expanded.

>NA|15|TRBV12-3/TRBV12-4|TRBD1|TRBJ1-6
CASSRRQGGNSPLRF
TGTGCCAGCAGTCGTCGACAGGGGGGAAATTCACCCCTTCGCTTT
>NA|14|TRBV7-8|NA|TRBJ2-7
CASSSRGGANEHYF
TGTGCCAGCAGCTCCCGTGGCGGTGCCAACGAGCACTACTTC
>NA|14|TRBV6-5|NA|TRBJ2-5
CSSRRLQSRETQYF
TGTTCCAGCAGGAGGCTACAGTCCCGAGAGACCCAGTACTTC
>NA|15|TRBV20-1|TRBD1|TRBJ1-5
CSAREQGNSNQPQHF
TGCAGTGCTAGGGAACAGGGGAATAGCAATCAGCCCCAGCATTTT
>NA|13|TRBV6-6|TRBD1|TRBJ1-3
CASIAGTGKNIYF
TGTGCCAGCATCGCAGGGACAGGGAAAAACATATATTTT
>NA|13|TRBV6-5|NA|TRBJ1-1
CSSSPMGNTEAFF
TGTTCCAGCAGTCCCATGGGAAACACTGAAGCTTTCTTT
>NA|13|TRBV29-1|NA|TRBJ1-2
CRTGPGNNYGYTF
TGCAGGACAGGACCGGGAAATAACTATGGCTACACCTTC
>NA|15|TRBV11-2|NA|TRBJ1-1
CASSLDTSVNTGAFF
TGTGCTAGCAGCTTAGATACCTCGGTGAACACTGGAGCTTTCTTT
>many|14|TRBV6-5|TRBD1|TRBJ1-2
CASGFGQGAISYTF
TGTGCCAGCGGATTCGGACAGGGGGCGATAAGCTACACCTTC
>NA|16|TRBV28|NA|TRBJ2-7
CASIPGGSGDHHEQYF
TGTGCCAGCATCCCTGGTGGGTCCGGGGATCATCACGAGCAGTACTTC
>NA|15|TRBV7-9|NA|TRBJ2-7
CASSLAGGSTNEQYF
TGTGCCAGCAGCTTAGCGGGGGGTTCCACCAACGAGCAGTACTTC
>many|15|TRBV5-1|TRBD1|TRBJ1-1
CASSTETGLNTEAFF
TGCGCCAGCAGCACGGAGACAGGGCTGAACACTGAAGCTTTCTTT
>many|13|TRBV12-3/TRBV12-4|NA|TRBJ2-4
CASSFEDRNIQYF
TGTGCCAGCAGCTTTGAGGACAGAAACATTCAGTACTTC
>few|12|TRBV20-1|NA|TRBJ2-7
CSASGRKNEQYF
TGCAGTGCTAGTGGCAGGAAAAACGAGCAGTACTTC
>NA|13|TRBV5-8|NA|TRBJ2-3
CASRKLQGIVQYF
TGTGCCAGCAGAAAGCTCCAGGGGATTGTGCAGTATTTT
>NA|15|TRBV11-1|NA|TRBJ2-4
CSSSLTAGQKNIQYF
TGTTCAAGCAGCTTAACCGCGGGTCAAAAAAACATTCAGTACTTC
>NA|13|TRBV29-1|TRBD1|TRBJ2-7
CSFSGGEAYEEYF
TGCAGCTTTTCAGGGGGTGAAGCGTACGAGGAGTACTTC
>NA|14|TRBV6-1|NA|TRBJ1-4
CVSKGGGSGEKLFF
TGTGTCAGCAAGGGTGGGGGCTCAGGTGAAAAACTGTTTTTT
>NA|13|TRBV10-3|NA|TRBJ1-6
CAISESGDSPLHF
TGTGCCATCAGTGAGTCCGGCGATTCACCCCTCCACTTT
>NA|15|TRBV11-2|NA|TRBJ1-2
CASNIDPGADYGYTF
TGTGCCAGCAACATAGACCCAGGGGCCGACTATGGCTACACCTTC
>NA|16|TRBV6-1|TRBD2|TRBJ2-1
CASSDPSGRTYNEQFF
TGTGCCAGTTCAGACCCTAGCGGCAGAACCTACAATGAACAGTTCTTC
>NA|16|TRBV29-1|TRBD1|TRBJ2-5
CSVRHRDRRHEETQYF
TGCAGCGTTCGTCACCGGGACAGAAGGCACGAAGAGACCCAGTACTTC
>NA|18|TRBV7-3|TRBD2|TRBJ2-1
CARSTKGPGLAAYNEQFF
TGTGCCAGAAGCACGAAAGGGCCCGGACTAGCGGCCTACAATGAGCAGTTCTTC
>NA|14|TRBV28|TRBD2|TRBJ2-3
CASSLGTSTGTQYF
TGTGCCAGTAGTTTGGGGACTAGCACAGGTACGCAGTATTTT
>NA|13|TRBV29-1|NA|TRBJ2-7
CSVKRPGGMWQYF
TGCAGCGTTAAACGTCCCGGAGGTATGTGGCAATACTTC
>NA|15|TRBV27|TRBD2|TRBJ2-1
CASSVGLAGRYEQFF
TGTGCCAGCAGTGTGGGACTAGCGGGAAGGTATGAGCAGTTCTTC
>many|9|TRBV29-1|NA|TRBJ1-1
CSVWPEAFF
TGCAGCGTTTGGCCTGAAGCTTTCTTT
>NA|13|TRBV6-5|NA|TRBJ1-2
CPSSYGGSYGYTF
TGTCCCAGCAGTTACGGGGGATCCTACGGCTACACCTTC
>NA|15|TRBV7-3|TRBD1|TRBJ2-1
CASSLEGQSYNEQFF
TGTGCCAGCAGCTTAGAGGGACAGTCTTACAATGAGCAGTTCTTC
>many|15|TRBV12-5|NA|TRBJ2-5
CASGLPARREETQYF
TGTGCTAGTGGCCTCCCCGCCCGGCGGGAAGAGACCCAGTACTTC
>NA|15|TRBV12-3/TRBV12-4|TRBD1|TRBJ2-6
CASSKTGAGANVLNF
TGTGCCAGTAGCAAGACAGGGGCCGGGGCCAACGTCCTGAATTTC
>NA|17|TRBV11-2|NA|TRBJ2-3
CVSSPTPRGKGIDTQYF
TGTGTCAGCAGCCCGACCCCCAGGGGCAAAGGAATAGATACGCAGTATTTT
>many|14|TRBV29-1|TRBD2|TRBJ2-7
CSVSTSGRLYEQYF
TGCAGCGTTTCGACTAGCGGGAGACTCTACGAGCAGTACTTC
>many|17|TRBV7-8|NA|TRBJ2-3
CASSRNRVRSSTDTQYF
TGTGCCAGCAGCCGAAACAGGGTCCGCTCTAGCACAGATACGCAGTATTTT
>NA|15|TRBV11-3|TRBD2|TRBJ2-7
CASSPGAGGNYEQDF
TGTGCCAGCAGCCCCGGGGCGGGGGGCAACTACGAGCAGGACTTC
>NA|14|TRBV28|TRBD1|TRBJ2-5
CAISSYNRGETQYF
TGTGCCATCAGTTCATATAACAGGGGAGAGACCCAGTACTTC
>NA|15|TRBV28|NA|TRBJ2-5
CANSSLSGRQETQYF
TGTGCCAACAGCTCACTATCGGGAAGGCAAGAGACCCAGTATTTC
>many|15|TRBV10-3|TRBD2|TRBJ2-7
CAISPTSPPGFEQYF
TGTGCCATCAGCCCGACTAGCCCCCCGGGTTTTGAGCAGTACTTC
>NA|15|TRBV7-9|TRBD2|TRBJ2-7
CASSLAGREGYEQYF
TGTGCCAGCAGCTTAGCAGGCCGGGAGGGCTACGAGCAGTACTTC
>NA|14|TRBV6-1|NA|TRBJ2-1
CASTREETYIEQFF
TGTGCCAGTACCAGGGAGGAGACCTACATTGAGCAGTTCTTC
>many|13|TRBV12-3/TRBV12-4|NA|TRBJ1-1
CASSFRENTEAFF
TGTGCCAGCAGTTTTCGCGAAAACACTGAAGCTTTCTTT
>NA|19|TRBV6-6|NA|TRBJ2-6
CVSSENLVRWRSGANVLTF
TGTGTCAGCAGTGAAAATCTCGTCAGGTGGCGATCTGGGGCCAACGTCCTGACTTTC